This TCR beta chain was captured in a study of Graves' ophthalmopathy and Graves' hyperthyroidism. The study, taken as a whole, reports: The model's prediction of ophthalmopathy progression had 70.59% sensitivity and less than 75% specificity.

This clonotype has at least ten counts. Its antigen remains unidentified. This CDR3 contains 17 residues. CDR1 is LGHDT and CDR2 is YNNKEL in the germline V gene (reference sequence). The V and J ends lost 4 bases and 3 bases, in that order; junction bases with no gene match: 13. Diagnostic conclusions were grounded in clinical symptoms, serum thyroxine, TRAb, thyroid ultrasound and orbital computed tomography. Using RNA transcripts, the TCR beta CDR3 regions were amplified. Amplification began with first-round RT-PCR using HTBI primers, then second-round multiplex PCR was performed. One entry per CDR3 protein, called by TCRdb with MiXCR from the multiplex PCR reads. The sample shows about 480,000 distinct CDR3 sequences, roughly 14% of them seen only once.

The receptor's source is a woman in her 30s with Graves' ophthalmopathy. The sequencing sample was made of blood. The chain carries TRBV3-1 and TRBJ1-1; 8 bases align to TRBD1. CDR3 loop: CASSRGWTGMRDTEAFF. The CDR3 nucleotides read TGTGCCAGCAGCCGGGGGTGGACAGGGATGAGGGACACTGAAGCTTTCTTT.